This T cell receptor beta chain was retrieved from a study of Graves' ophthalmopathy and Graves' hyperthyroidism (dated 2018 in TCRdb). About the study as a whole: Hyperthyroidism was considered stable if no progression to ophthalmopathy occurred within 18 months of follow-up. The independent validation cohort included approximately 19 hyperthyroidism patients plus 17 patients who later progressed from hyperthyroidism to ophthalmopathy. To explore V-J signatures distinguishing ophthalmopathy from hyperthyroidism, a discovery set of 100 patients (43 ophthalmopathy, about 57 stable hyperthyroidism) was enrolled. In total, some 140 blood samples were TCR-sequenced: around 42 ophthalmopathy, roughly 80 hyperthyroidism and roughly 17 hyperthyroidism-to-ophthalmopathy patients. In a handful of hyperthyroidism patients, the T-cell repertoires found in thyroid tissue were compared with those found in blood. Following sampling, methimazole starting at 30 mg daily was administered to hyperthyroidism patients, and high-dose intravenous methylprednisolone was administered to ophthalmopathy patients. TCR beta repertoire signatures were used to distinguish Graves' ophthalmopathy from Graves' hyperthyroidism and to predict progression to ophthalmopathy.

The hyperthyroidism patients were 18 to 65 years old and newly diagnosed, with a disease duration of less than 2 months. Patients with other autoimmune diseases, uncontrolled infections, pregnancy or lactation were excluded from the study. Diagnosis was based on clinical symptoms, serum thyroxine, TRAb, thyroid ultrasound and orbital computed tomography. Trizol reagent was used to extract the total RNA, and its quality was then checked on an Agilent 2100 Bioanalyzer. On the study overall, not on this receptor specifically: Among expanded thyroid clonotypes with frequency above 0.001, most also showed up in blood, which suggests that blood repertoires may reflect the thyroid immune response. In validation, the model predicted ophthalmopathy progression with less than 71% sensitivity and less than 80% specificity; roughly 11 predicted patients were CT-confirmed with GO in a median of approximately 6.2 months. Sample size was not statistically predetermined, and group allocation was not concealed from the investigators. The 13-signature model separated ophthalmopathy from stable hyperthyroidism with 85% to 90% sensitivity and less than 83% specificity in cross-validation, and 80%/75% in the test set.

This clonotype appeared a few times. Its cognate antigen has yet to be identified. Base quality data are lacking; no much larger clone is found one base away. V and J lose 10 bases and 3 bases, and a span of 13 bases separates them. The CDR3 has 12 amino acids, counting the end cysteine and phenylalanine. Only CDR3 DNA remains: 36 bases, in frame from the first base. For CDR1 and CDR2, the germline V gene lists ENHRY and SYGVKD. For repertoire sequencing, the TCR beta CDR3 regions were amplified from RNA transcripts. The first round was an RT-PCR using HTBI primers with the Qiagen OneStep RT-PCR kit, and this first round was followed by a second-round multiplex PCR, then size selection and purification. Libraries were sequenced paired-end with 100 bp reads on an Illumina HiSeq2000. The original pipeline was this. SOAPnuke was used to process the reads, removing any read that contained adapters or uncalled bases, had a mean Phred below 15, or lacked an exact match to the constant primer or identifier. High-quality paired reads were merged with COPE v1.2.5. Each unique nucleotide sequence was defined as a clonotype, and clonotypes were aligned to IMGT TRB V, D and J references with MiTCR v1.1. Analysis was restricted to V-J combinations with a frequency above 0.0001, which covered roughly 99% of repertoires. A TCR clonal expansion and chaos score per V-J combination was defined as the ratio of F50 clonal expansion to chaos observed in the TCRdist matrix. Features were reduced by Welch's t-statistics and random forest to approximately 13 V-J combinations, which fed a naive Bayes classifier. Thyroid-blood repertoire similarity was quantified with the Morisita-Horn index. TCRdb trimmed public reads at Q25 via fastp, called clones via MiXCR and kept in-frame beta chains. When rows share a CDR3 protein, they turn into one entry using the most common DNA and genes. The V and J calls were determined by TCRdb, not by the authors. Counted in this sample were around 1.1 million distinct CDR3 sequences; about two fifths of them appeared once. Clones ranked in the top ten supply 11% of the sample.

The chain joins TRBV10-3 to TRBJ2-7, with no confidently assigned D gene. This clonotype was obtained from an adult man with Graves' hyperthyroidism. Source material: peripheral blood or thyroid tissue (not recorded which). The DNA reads TGTGCCAGCTCTGACATCATCTACGAGCAGTACTTC. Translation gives CASSDIIYEQYF.